This entry is about one T cell receptor beta chain. Treatment of the sample: oral pan-JAK inhibitor, 5-10 mg twice daily. Lesional scalp tissue (obtained by punch biopsy) and peripheral blood were collected from alopecia areata patients. Reverse transcription of extracted RNA yielded cDNA, which provided the sequencing template. Libraries were prepared by immunoSEQ multiplex PCR; TCRdb keeps only in-frame clonotypes and omits some of them. Counted here are about 270,000 clones, roughly 63% occurring once; the ten biggest clones make up 0.75% to 0.95%. This sample was included in a study of CD8+ T cells in alopecia areata. Across the whole study: Severity of treated patients was scored by affected scalp percentage.

The specimen was CD4+ T cells sorted from blood, collected at roughly week 53, from a patient treated with tofacitinib. The origin of this receptor is a human donor with alopecia areata.

CDR3: CASSKGFRNTPVAEAFF. Here the CDR3 DNA reads TGTGCCAGCAGCAAAGGCTTCAGAAACACACCGGTCGCTGAAGCTTTCTTT. The chain is built from TRBV21-1 and TRBJ1-1. TRBV21-1 corresponds to a pseudogene. This CDR3 is 17 amino acids long.